Following are 26 T cell receptor beta chains from one sample sequenced in a study of blood T cell repertoires in COVID-19. Sequencing used immunoSEQ multiplex PCR; TCRdb keeps in-frame clones, though not all of them. This sample carries about 100,000 clones, 65% to 85% of them seen once, and the ten largest clones take around a sixth. Sequenced sample: peripheral blood. The receptors were gathered from a woman aged 55 to 70 with acute or convalescent COVID-19.

The chain couples TRBV30 to TRBJ1-5, with TRBD1 as a possible D gene (5 bases). Trimming pared 4 bases from V and 2 bases from J, leaving 9 bases between. Germline lookup yields CDR1 GTSNPN and CDR2 SVGIG (reference sequence). This CDR3 is 13 amino acids long. The CDR3 DNA follows: TGTGCCTGGACAGGGTCCGGCAATCAGCCCCAGCATTTT. Its protein product is CAWTGSGNQPQHF.

This chain joins TRBV7-9 and TRBJ1-2; 8 bases are shared with TRBD1. The V gene's germline CDR1 is SEHNR and CDR2 FQNEAQ (reference sequence). V lost 5 bases and J lost 5; bases outside the gene matches: 10. This CDR3 is 15 amino acids long. The CDR3 sequence: CASSRGQGPLYGYTF. In nucleotides, the CDR3 is TGTGCCAGCAGCCGAGGACAGGGCCCTCTTTATGGCTACACCTTC.

The sample holds a few counts of this clone. The rearrangement joins TRBV28 to TRBJ1-2; 9 nucleotides align to TRBD1. J lost 2 bases, V lost 5 bases, and 9 bases had no gene match. The CDR3 runs to 16 residues. Germline V lookup: CDR1 MDHEN, CDR2 SYDVKM. CDR3 sequence: CASSKPGQGLNYGYTF. The CDR3 DNA is TGTGCCAGCAGTAAACCGGGACAGGGTCTAAACTATGGCTACACCTTC.

The rearrangement links TRBV7-2 to TRBJ1-3; D gene ambiguous. Germline CDR1 SGHTA, CDR2 FQGNSA. The CDR3 has 12 residues. Trimming removed 5 bases at V and 3 bases at J, with 5 bases between. CDR3 nucleotides: TGTGCCAGCAGCCTTTATGGAAACACCATATATTTT. Translated, it gives CASSLYGNTIYF.

The chain joins TRBV5-4 to TRBJ2-5, with no clear D. V dropped 0 bases and J dropped 3 bases, with 6 bases sitting between them. This CDR3 region has 13 residues. Germline values: CDR1 SGHNT, CDR2 YYREEE (reference sequence). This CDR3 is CASSLGREETQYF. The CDR3 DNA reads as TGTGCCAGCAGCTTGGGTAGAGAAGAGACCCAGTACTTC.

This clone was counted once. Other nucleotide sequences in the sample specify the same CDR3. This chain joins TRBV19 and TRBJ1-5; 7 nucleotides match TRBD1. Germline V CDR1 and CDR2: LNHDA, SQIVND (reference sequence). V shed 3 bases, J shed 0 bases, and the junction held 8 bases outside the gene matches. The CDR3 spans 17 residues. The CDR3 region has the DNA TGTGCCAGTAGTATTTGGACAGGTACCTATAGCAATCAGCCCCAGCATTTT. This gives the protein CASSIWTGTYSNQPQHF.

The chain has TRBV2 and TRBJ2-3, with 10 positions matching TRBD2. Trimming at V came to 8 bases and at J to 4 bases, leaving 6 bases not matched to a gene. The CDR3 is 14 amino acids. Germline CDR1 reads SNHLY; CDR2 reads FYNNEI. DNA for the CDR3: TGTGCCAGCTGGGAGCGGGGGGGCCCAGATACGCAGTATTTT. The encoded protein is CASWERGGPDTQYF. Together with reference TRBV2 and TRBJ2-3, the CDR3 gives the full variable domain: EPEVTQTPSHQVTQMGQEVILRCVPISNHLYFYWYRQILGQKVEFLVSFYNNEISEKSEIFDDQFSVERPDGSNFTLKIRSTKLEDSAMYFCASWERGGPDTQYFGPGTRLTVL.

V and J are TRBV28 and TRBJ2-3; D not certain. V lost 5 bases and J 3 bases, leaving 9 bases between the germline ends. The length of the CDR3 is 13 residues. Germline CDR1 is MDHEN and CDR2 is SYDVKM. As DNA, the CDR3 is TGTGCCAGCAGTAGCACTCGAACAGATACGCAGTATTTT. Translating it yields CASSSTRTDTQYF.

Comment on this clone: Other DNA sequences in the same sample also yield this CDR3. The chain employs TRBV7-9 and TRBJ2-2; perhaps TRBD2 as D (5 bases). Germline assignment: CDR1 SEHNR and CDR2 FQNEAQ (reference sequence). The V and J ends lost 8 bases and 0 bases respectively, with 13 bases between them. This CDR3 is built from 15 residues. This CDR3 is CASPGRPSNTGELFF. CDR3 nucleotide sequence: TGTGCCAGCCCGGGGAGACCATCGAACACCGGGGAGCTGTTTTTT.

The rearrangement links TRBV28 to TRBJ2-7, with D maybe TRBD2 (5 bases). Trimming removed 7 bases from V and 3 bases from J, with 10 bases in between. The germline CDR1 and CDR2 sequences are MDHEN and SYDVKM. The CDR3 covers 12 residues. The CDR3 here is CASTGGNYEQYF. DNA for the CDR3: TGTGCCAGCACAGGAGGAAACTACGAGCAGTACTTC.

V usage is TRBV5-1 and J usage is TRBJ1-6; D unclear. V lost 0 bases and J lost 8, with 15 bases in between. CDR1 is SGHRS and CDR2 is YFSETQ in the germline V gene. The CDR3 consists of 16 residues. The CDR3 is CASSLGNTAPDSPLHF. CDR3 nucleotide sequence: TGCGCCAGCAGCTTGGGCAACACAGCTCCGGATTCACCCCTCCACTTT.

The J gene is TRBJ1-1, the V gene TRBV11-3; D gene unclear. Trimming stripped 1 base from V and 4 bases from J, with 4 bases between. This CDR3 region has 12 residues. The germline V gene has CDR1 SGHNT and CDR2 YENEEA. CDR3 sequence reads: CASSLASTEAFF. The CDR3 nucleotides are TGTGCCAGCAGCTTAGCCAGCACTGAAGCTTTCTTT.

The chain uses TRBV10-3 and TRBJ1-2; tentative D call: TRBD1 (6 bases). The V end lost 3 bases, the J end lost 6 bases, and 11 bases lay between the germline ends. CDR1 is ENHRY, CDR2 SYGVKD, per germline. The CDR3 runs to 13 residues. CDR3 region: CAISDRGDDGYTF. CDR3 in DNA: TGTGCCATCAGTGACAGGGGTGACGATGGCTACACCTTC.

The chain has TRBV19 and TRBJ2-1; unclear D gene. CDR3 length equals 16 residues. V was shortened by 3 bases and J by 0 bases, with 12 bases between the two germline ends. From germline, CDR1 is LNHDA and CDR2 SQIVND (reference sequence). CDR3 in amino acids: CASSMSSPSSYNEQFF. CDR3 nucleotides: TGTGCCAGTAGTATGTCGTCCCCGAGCTCCTACAATGAGCAGTTCTTC.

The chain carries TRBV19 and TRBJ1-3; TRBD1 matches at 7 bases. Germline V gene lookup returns CDR1 LNHDA and CDR2 SQIVND (reference sequence). The CDR3 extends over 15 amino acids. J gave up 3 bases and V 6 bases, and 8 bases lay outside the gene matches. As DNA, the CDR3 is TGTGCCAGTAGAAGGGACAGCTACGGTGGAAACACCATATATTTT. Translated, it gives CASRRDSYGGNTIYF. Filled out from reference TRBV19 and TRBJ1-3, the complete variable domain reads DGGITQSPKYLFRKEGQNVTLSCEQNLNHDAMYWYRQDPGQGLRLIYYSQIVNDFQKGDIAEGYSVSREKKESFPLTVTSAQKNPTAFYLCASRRDSYGGNTIYFGEGSWLTVV.

The genes are TRBV18 and TRBJ1-1; 7 positions agree with TRBD1. J gave up 4 bases and V 2 bases, and 10 bases lay outside the gene matches. From germline, CDR1 is KGHSH and CDR2 LQKENI. This CDR3 contains 16 residues. The chain's CDR3 is CASSPGGQPGSTEAFF. The CDR3 DNA is TGTGCCAGCTCACCAGGGGGACAGCCGGGGAGCACTGAAGCTTTCTTT. Variable domain in full (rest from reference TRBV18 and TRBJ1-1): NAGVMQNPRHLVRRRGQEARLRCSPMKGHSHVYWYRQLPEEGLKFMVYLQKENIIDESGMPKERFSAEFPKEGPSILRIQQVVRGDSAAYFCASSPGGQPGSTEAFFGQGTRLTVV.

The V call is TRBV6-2 or TRBV6-3, the J call TRBJ1-6; D unresolved. Germline loops: CDR1 MNHEY, CDR2 SVGEGT. The V gene lost 5 bases and the J gene lost 6 bases, with 11 bases spanning the gap. The CDR3 loop spans 14 amino acids. Here the CDR3 DNA reads TGTGCCAGCAGTCGCGGGCTTGGTAATTCACCCCTCCACTTT. Its translation: CASSRGLGNSPLHF.

This rearrangement joins TRBV11-2 to TRBJ1-2; a weak D match, TRBD1 (6 bases). V lost 7 bases and J 2 bases, leaving 17 bases between the germline ends. Germline CDR1 is SGHAT and CDR2 is FQNNGV. The CDR3 spans 15 residues. The CDR3 nucleotides read TGTGCCAGCACCTACTTGACGCAGGGGAACTATGGCTACACCTTC. This gives the protein CASTYLTQGNYGYTF.

This rearrangement joins TRBV18 to TRBJ2-2; the D gene is possibly TRBD2 (5 bases). Deletions cut 1 base from V and 6 bases from J, with 12 bases between. The CDR3 covers 15 residues. CDR1 KGHSH and CDR2 LQKENI come from the germline V gene. The CDR3 protein is CASSPQDAGAGELFF. In DNA form, the CDR3 reads TGTGCCAGCTCACCACAGGACGCCGGGGCCGGGGAGCTGTTTTTT.

The rearrangement links TRBV6-4 to TRBJ2-1, with TRBD2 identical over 9 bases. The germline CDR1 and CDR2 sequences are MRHNA and SNTAGT. CDR3 length equals 14 residues. V was clipped by 2 bases and J by 7 bases; unmatched bases: 3. CDR3 coding DNA: TGTGCCAGCAGTGACGCGGGGGGGCGAAATGAGCAGTTCTTC. Translating it yields CASSDAGGRNEQFF.

The chain links TRBV6-5 to TRBJ2-3, with 9 bases fitting TRBD1. V dropped 6 bases and J dropped 3; count of bases not matched to a gene: 4. CDR1 is MNHEY and CDR2 is SVGAGI in the germline V gene. The CDR3 loop spans 14 amino acids. This CDR3 is CASRQGAGTDTQYF. The CDR3 DNA reads as TGTGCCAGCAGACAGGGGGCTGGGACAGATACGCAGTATTTT.

The chain recombines TRBV10-3 with TRBJ2-7, with 10 bases matching TRBD1. Germline CDR1 and CDR2: ENHRY and SYGVKD. After removal of 7 bases from V and 4 bases from J, the junction contained 7 bases not matched to a gene. CDR3 length equals 14 residues. The CDR3 DNA reads TGTGCCATCAAAAAGGACAGGGGGGAATACGAGCAGTACTTC. Its translation is CAIKKDRGEYEQYF.

V and J are TRBV18 and TRBJ2-1; no reliable D call. Trimming shortened V by 3 bases and J by 2 bases, and 5 bases separated the two germline ends. The CDR3 contains 13 residues. CDR1 KGHSH and CDR2 LQKENI come from the germline V gene. The CDR3 DNA is TGTGCCAGCTCACCTCCTACCTACAATGAGCAGTTCTTC. Translated: CASSPPTYNEQFF.

Regarding this clone: The junction and the germline gene differ at one end; a read error may be behind it. The rearrangement uses TRBV6-1 and TRBJ1-4, with 8 bases lining up with TRBD1. Germline V gene data show CDR1 as MNHNS and CDR2 as SASEGT. CDR3 size: 15 residues. CDR3 sequence reads: CASSEASDRGEKLFF. CDR3 bases: TGTGCCAGCAGCGAAGCGAGCGACAGGGGAGAAAAACTGTTTTTT.

The chain carries TRBV6-5 and TRBJ1-1, with D possibly matching TRBD1 (6 bases). The germline V gene encodes CDR1 MNHEY and CDR2 SVGAGI. V shed 10 bases and J shed 1 base, with 16 bases lying between them. This CDR3 has 14 amino acids. CDR3 in DNA: TGTGCCACCTCAAAAAGAGGGGGGAACACTGAAGCTTTCTTT. This gives the protein CATSKRGGNTEAFF.

This chain uses TRBV5-1 with TRBJ1-4, with TRBD1 identical over 7 bases. Germline lookup yields CDR1 SGHRS and CDR2 YFSETQ. The CDR3 is 14 residues long. Trimming at V came to 1 base and at J to 7 bases, leaving 4 bases not matched to a gene. This CDR3 is CASSLKYRGEKLFF. The CDR3 coding sequence is TGCGCCAGCAGCTTGAAATACAGGGGTGAAAAACTGTTTTTT.